The 24 T cell receptor beta chains in this list originate from one sample, sequenced in a study of beta chain features in type 1 diabetes. Sequencing targeted expressed TCRB transcripts, as all isolated RNA had been reverse transcribed. The repertoire was sequenced with immunoSEQ multiplex PCR; TCRdb's copy has only in-frame clones and lacks some. The sample lists under 900,000 clones, 15% to 20% occurring once. The specimen was naive CD4+ T cells from blood. These receptors all stem from a woman aged 18-30 years in good health.

Only a few counts were recorded for this clone. The same CDR3 also results from other DNA sequences found in this sample. The rearrangement joins TRBV28 to TRBJ1-5, with unresolved D. This CDR3 has 12 amino acids. Trimming removed 6 bases at V and 7 bases at J, with 10 bases between. CDR1 and CDR2 (germline): MDHEN, SYDVKM. The CDR3 bases are TGTGCCAGCAGCCCTCTGTCCCAGCCCCAGCATTTT. This sequence encodes CASSPLSQPQHF.

This chain uses TRBV7-9 with TRBJ2-3; possibly TRBD1 or TRBD2 for D (5 bases each). Germline lookup yields CDR1 SEHNR and CDR2 FQNEAQ (reference sequence). V gave up 5 bases and J gave up 2 bases, with 17 bases separating them. There are 16 residues in the CDR3. CDR3 sequence (DNA): TGTGCCAGCAGCCGTCCCGGGACCCACTTCACAGATACGCAGTATTTT. Encoded protein: CASSRPGTHFTDTQYF.

A few counts support this clone. This chain connects TRBV7-2 to TRBJ2-1; 9 positions match TRBD2. The CDR3 length is 15 residues. With 8 bases clipped from V and 1 base from J, the junction kept 6 bases outside the gene matches. Germline V CDR1 and CDR2: SGHTA, FQGNSA. DNA of the CDR3: TGTGCCAGCCAGCGGGGGGTGGAATCCTACAATGAGCAGTTCTTC. Translation gives CASQRGVESYNEQFF.

J is TRBJ2-7 and V is TRBV2, with D possibly TRBD2 on 5 matching bases. This CDR3 is 18 amino acids long. V was clipped by 8 bases and J by 2 bases, with 28 bases between them. CDR1 SNHLY and CDR2 FYNNEI come from the germline V gene. The CDR3 DNA follows: TGTGCCAGCGCCGCACAACATGGGGTCAGCGGAAAAGCCTACGAGCAGTACTTC. Amino acids: CASAAQHGVSGKAYEQYF.

This clone was seen a handful of times. Given a much more abundant clone one base away, this may be a read error. Here the CDR3 reads CASSFHNEQFF. The CDR3 bases are TGTGCCAGCAGCTTCCACAATGAGCAGTTCTTC. V usage is TRBV11-2 and J usage is TRBJ2-1; no firm D call. The CDR3 has 11 amino acids. V was clipped by 3 bases and J by 5 bases, with 2 bases between them. The germline CDR1 and CDR2 sequences are SGHAT and FQNNGV.

On this clone: A junction end diverges from the germline sequence, so it may reflect a read error. The CDR3 sequence: CASSVAGGSTDTQYF. Written as DNA, the CDR3 is TGTGCCAGCAGCGTAGCGGGAGGGTCCACAGATACGCAGTATTTT. The chain couples TRBV7-2 to TRBJ2-3; 11 bases align to TRBD2. Looked up from germline, CDR1 is SGHTA and CDR2 is FQGNSA. This CDR3 has 15 residues.

V usage is TRBV15 and J usage is TRBJ2-1; TRBD2 matches 8 bases. Germline V gene lookup returns CDR1 LNHNV and CDR2 YYDKDF (reference sequence). The V gene end was trimmed by 1 base and the J gene end by 3 bases; junction bases not matched to a gene: 8. The CDR3 is 17 residues long. For the CDR3, the DNA is TGTGCCACCAGCAGAGGCCAGACTAGCGTTGACTACAATGAGCAGTTCTTC. Amino acid sequence: CATSRGQTSVDYNEQFF.

A word on this clone: The same CDR3 is also encoded by other DNA sequences in this sample. The CDR3 region has the DNA TGTGCCAGCTCACCTACACTTTACAATGAGCAGTTCTTC. Translated, it gives CASSPTLYNEQFF. The chain carries TRBV18 and TRBJ2-1; D not certain. CDR1 is KGHSH, CDR2 LQKENI, per germline. The V and J ends lost 3 bases and 4 bases respectively, with 7 bases between them. There are 13 residues in the CDR3.

This chain links TRBV27 with TRBJ2-7, with TRBD1 matching over 9 bases. The junction had 1 base not matched to a gene; V was cut back by 8 bases and J by 2 bases. The germline V gene encodes CDR1 MNHEY and CDR2 SMNVEV (reference sequence). CDR3 length: 12 residues. The CDR3 protein is CASGTGTYEQYF. CDR3 bases: TGTGCCAGCGGGACAGGGACCTACGAGCAGTACTTC.

A few counts support this clone. The rearrangement joins TRBV28 to TRBJ1-3; maybe TRBD1 (6 bases). Germline V gene data show CDR1 as MDHEN and CDR2 as SYDVKM. V lost 6 bases and J 2 bases, leaving 11 bases between the germline ends. CDR3 length: 14 residues. CDR3 in amino acids: CASREGVAGNTIYF. In nucleotides, the CDR3 is TGTGCCAGCAGGGAGGGGGTTGCTGGAAACACCATATATTTT.

V and J are TRBV7-3 and TRBJ1-1; D may be TRBD1 (6 bases). Germline loops: CDR1 SGHTA, CDR2 FQGTGA. Trimming took off 0 bases at V and 2 bases at J, with 7 bases between the two ends. This CDR3 region has 14 residues. CDR3 DNA sequence: TGTGCCAGCAGCTTAACGGACAGCAACACTGAAGCTTTCTTT. This gives the protein CASSLTDSNTEAFF.

The V gene is TRBV28, the J gene TRBJ2-7, with D possibly matching TRBD1 (6 bases). With 6 bases removed from V and 1 base from J, the gap between germline ends came to 10 bases. The CDR3 runs to 13 residues. Germline-derived CDR1 and CDR2 are MDHEN and SYDVKM. The CDR3 coding sequence is TGTGCCAGCAGACAGACAGGTTCCTACGAGCAGTACTTC. Protein sequence: CASRQTGSYEQYF. Based on the CDR3 plus reference TRBV28 and TRBJ2-7, the full variable domain is DVKVTQSSRYLVKRTGEKVFLECVQDMDHENMFWYRQDPGLGLRLIYFSYDVKMKEKGDIPEGYSVSREKKERFSLILESASTNQTSMYLCASRQTGSYEQYFGPGTRLTVT.

This clone was recorded a few times. The chain has TRBV10-3 and TRBJ2-6; a weak D match, TRBD1 (6 bases). The CDR3 contains 17 residues. Trimming removed 6 bases at V and 0 bases at J, with 15 bases between. The germline V gene has CDR1 ENHRY and CDR2 SYGVKD. The CDR3 sequence is CAISEGQSNSGANVLTF. The CDR3 nucleotides are TGTGCCATCAGCGAGGGACAAAGTAACTCTGGGGCCAACGTCCTGACTTTC.

Concerning this clone: Other DNA variants within this sample encode the same CDR3. The rearrangement links TRBV10-3 to TRBJ2-7, with 9 bases aligning to TRBD1. This CDR3 comprises 15 residues. Germline assignment: CDR1 ENHRY and CDR2 SYGVKD. V was pared by 4 bases and J by 3 bases, with 7 bases of the junction left unmatched. CDR3 loop: CAISGRQGDSYEQYF. DNA of the CDR3: TGTGCCATCAGTGGAAGACAGGGGGACAGCTACGAGCAGTACTTC.

This chain connects TRBV28 to TRBJ2-5; TRBD2 is a possible D gene (5 bases). Germline loops: CDR1 MDHEN, CDR2 SYDVKM. The V and J ends lost 2 bases and 4 bases respectively, with 11 bases between them. CDR3 length equals 14 residues. The DNA for the CDR3 is TGTGCCAGCAGTTTAGTTGGGAGCCGAGAGACCCAGTACTTC. Protein product: CASSLVGSRETQYF.

The chain is built from TRBV10-3 and TRBJ2-3; tentatively, D is TRBD1 or TRBD2 (5 bases each). There are 12 residues in the CDR3. Germline CDR1 is ENHRY and CDR2 is SYGVKD. V was cut by 4 bases and J by 6 bases, with 8 bases left in between. In DNA, the CDR3 is TGTGCCATCAGTGGGGGGTCGGATACGCAGTATTTT. This translates into CAISGGSDTQYF.

V is TRBV29-1 and J is TRBJ2-5; 9 bases fit TRBD1. Near its end, the DNA agrees better with TRBJ2-7, so the J call may be wrong. Germline V CDR1 and CDR2: SQVTM, ANQGSEA. CDR3 length equals 13 residues. The CDR3 is CSGGQGLTGEQYF. The CDR3 DNA is TGCAGCGGGGGACAGGGACTTACGGGCGAGCAGTACTTC.

The sample holds a few counts of this clone. This chain joins TRBV14 and TRBJ2-7; perhaps D is TRBD1 or TRBD2 (6 bases each). This CDR3 spans 15 amino acids. Germline values: CDR1 SGHDN, CDR2 FVKESK. Trimming shortened V by 4 bases and J by 0 bases, and 13 bases separated the two germline ends. CDR3 residues: CASSRGTPSSYEQYF. In nucleotides, the CDR3 is TGTGCCAGCAGCCGCGGGACACCGAGCTCCTACGAGCAGTACTTC.

This rearrangement joins TRBV7-2 to TRBJ1-2; D not certain. CDR1 and CDR2 (germline): SGHTA, FQGNSA. The CDR3 is 17 amino acids. Trimming removed 0 bases at V and 4 bases at J, with 18 bases between. CDR3 residues: CASSLASLTSAVYGYTF. The CDR3 bases are TGTGCCAGCAGCTTAGCTTCCCTTACCTCGGCCGTCTATGGCTACACCTTC.

The chain employs TRBV4-2 and TRBJ1-2, with D unresolved. There are 15 residues in the CDR3. Trimming cost V 0 bases and J 8 bases, with 16 bases left between them. Germline V gene sequence: CDR1 LGHNA, CDR2 YNFKEQ. CDR3 bases: TGTGCCAGCAGCCAAGATAGTGAGCGCCGTTGGGGCTACACCTTC. This encodes CASSQDSERRWGYTF.

This clone was detected only a few times. This chain uses TRBV19 with TRBJ2-5; 9 bases fit TRBD1. Looked up from germline, CDR1 is LNHDA and CDR2 is SQIVND (reference sequence). The CDR3 has 14 amino acids. Trimming took 6 bases from V and 5 from J; bases not matched to a gene: 7. CDR3 in amino acids: CASSTRGTGETQYF. CDR3 sequence (DNA): TGTGCCAGTAGCACCCGGGGGACAGGGGAGACCCAGTACTTC.

This clone was detected a few times. The J gene is TRBJ1-2, the V gene TRBV7-8, with D tentatively TRBD1 (6 bases). This CDR3 has 12 amino acids. V lost 5 bases and J lost 7, with 11 bases in between. CDR1 and CDR2 from the germline V gene are SGHVS and FQNEAQ. CDR3 in amino acids: CASSPGVGGYTF. DNA of the CDR3: TGTGCCAGCAGCCCAGGGGTCGGTGGCTACACCTTC.

The chain links TRBV28 to TRBJ1-5; 9 bases agree with TRBD1. Germline V gene data show CDR1 as MDHEN and CDR2 as SYDVKM. V shed 0 bases and J 5 bases; nucleotides not matched to a gene: 5. The CDR3 extends over 16 amino acids. The CDR3 spells CASSLWGQGGYQPQHF. The CDR3 region has the DNA TGTGCCAGCAGTTTATGGGGACAGGGAGGATATCAGCCCCAGCATTTT.

This clone was detected only a few times. The J gene is TRBJ2-7, the V gene TRBV28, with D hard to call. Germline V CDR1 and CDR2: MDHEN, SYDVKM. The V end was cut by 10 bases, the J end by 3 bases, with 7 bases between. CDR3 length: 10 residues. For the CDR3, the DNA is TGTGCCACTTCCCGCTACGAGCAGTACTTC. It is translated as CATSRYEQYF.